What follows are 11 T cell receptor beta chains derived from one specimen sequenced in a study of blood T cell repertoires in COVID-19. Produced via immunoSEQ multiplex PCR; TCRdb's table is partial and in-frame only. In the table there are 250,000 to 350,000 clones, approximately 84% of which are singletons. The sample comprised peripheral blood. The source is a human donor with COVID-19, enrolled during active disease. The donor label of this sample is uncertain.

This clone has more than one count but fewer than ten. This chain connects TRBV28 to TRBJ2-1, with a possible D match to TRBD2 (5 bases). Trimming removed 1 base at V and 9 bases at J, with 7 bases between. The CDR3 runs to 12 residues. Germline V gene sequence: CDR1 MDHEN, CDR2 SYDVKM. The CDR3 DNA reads TGTGCCAGCAGTTTATCGGGGAGTGAGCAGTTCTTC. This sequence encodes CASSLSGSEQFF.

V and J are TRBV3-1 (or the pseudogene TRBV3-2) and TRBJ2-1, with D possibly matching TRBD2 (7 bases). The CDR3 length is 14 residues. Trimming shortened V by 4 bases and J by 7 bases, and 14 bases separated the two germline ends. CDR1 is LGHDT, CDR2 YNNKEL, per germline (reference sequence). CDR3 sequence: CASSPQGGANEQFF. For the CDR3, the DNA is TGTGCCAGCAGCCCTCAAGGGGGGGCAAATGAGCAGTTCTTC.

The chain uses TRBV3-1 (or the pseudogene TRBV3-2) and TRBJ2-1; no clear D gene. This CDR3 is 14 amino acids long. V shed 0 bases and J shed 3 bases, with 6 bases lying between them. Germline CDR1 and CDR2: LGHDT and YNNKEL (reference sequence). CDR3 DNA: TGTGCCAGCAGCCAAGAAGCTATCTACAATGAGCAGTTCTTC. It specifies CASSQEAIYNEQFF.

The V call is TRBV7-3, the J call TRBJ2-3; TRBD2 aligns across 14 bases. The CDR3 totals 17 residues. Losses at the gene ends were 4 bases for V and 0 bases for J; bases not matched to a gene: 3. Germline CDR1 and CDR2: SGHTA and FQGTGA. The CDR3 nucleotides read TGTGCCAGCAGCTCGGGGACTAGCGGGAGCAGCACAGATACGCAGTATTTT. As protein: CASSSGTSGSSTDTQYF. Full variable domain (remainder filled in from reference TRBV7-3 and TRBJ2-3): GAGVSQTPSNKVTEKGKYVELRCDPISGHTALYWYRQSLGQGPEFLIYFQGTGAADDSGLPNDRFFAVRPEGSVSTLKIQRTERGDSAVYLCASSSGTSGSSTDTQYFGPGTRLTVL.

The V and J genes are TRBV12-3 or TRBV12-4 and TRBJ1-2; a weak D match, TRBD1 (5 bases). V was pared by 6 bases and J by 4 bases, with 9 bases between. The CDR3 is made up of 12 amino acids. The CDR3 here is CASRADSYGYTF. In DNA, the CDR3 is TGTGCCAGCAGGGCCGACAGCTATGGCTACACCTTC.

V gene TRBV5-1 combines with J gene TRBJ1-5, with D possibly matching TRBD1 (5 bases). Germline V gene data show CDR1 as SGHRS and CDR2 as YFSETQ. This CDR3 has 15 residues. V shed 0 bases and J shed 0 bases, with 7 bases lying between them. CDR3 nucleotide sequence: TGCGCCAGCAGCTTGGAAGGGGATAGCAATCAGCCCCAGCATTTT. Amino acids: CASSLEGDSNQPQHF.

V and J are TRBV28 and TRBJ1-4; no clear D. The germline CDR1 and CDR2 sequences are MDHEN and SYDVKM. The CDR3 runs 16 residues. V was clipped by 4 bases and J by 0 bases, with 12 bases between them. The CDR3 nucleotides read TGTGCCAGCAGTTCAACCGGGAGTTCAACTAATGAAAAACTGTTTTTT. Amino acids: CASSSTGSSTNEKLFF.

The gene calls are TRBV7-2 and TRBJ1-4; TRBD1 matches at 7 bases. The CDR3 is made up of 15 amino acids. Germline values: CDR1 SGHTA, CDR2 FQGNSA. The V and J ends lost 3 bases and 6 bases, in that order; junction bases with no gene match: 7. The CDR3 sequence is CASSLSPGTDEKLFF. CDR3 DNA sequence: TGTGCCAGCAGCTTGTCCCCCGGGACAGATGAAAAACTGTTTTTT.

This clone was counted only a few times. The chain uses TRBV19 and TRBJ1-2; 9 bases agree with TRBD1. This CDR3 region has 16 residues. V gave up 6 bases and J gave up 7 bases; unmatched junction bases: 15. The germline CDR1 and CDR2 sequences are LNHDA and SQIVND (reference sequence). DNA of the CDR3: TGTGCCAGTAGCTCTACGGCGGGACAGGGAGTGAGTGGCTACACCTTC. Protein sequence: CASSSTAGQGVSGYTF.

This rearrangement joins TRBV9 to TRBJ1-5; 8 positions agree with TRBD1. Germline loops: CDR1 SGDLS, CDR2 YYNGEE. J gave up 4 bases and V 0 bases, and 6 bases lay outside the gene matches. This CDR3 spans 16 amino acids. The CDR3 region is CASSVATRGPNQPQHF. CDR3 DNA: TGTGCCAGCAGCGTAGCAACCAGGGGGCCGAATCAGCCCCAGCATTTT.

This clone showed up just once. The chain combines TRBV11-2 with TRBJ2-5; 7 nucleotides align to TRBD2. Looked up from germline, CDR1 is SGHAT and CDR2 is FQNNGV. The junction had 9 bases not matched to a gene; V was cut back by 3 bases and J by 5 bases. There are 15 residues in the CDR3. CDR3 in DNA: TGTGCCAGCAGCTTGGGGGGAGGGCCTCTGGAGACCCAGTACTTC. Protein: CASSLGGGPLETQYF.